This TCR beta chain was observed in a study of blood T cells in healthy people across ages. The study, taken as a whole, reports: Samples with more naive T cells showed higher observed beta diversity. With unsorted PBMCs, a conclusive comparison of naive versus antigen-experienced cells was not possible.

About this clonotype: No antigen is known for it.

With 0 bases removed from V and 3 bases from J, the gap between germline ends came to 6 bases. Germline V CDR1 and CDR2: MGHRA, YSYEKL. This CDR3 comprises 14 residues. The authors ran a second PCR of 7 to 11 cycles using a sample-barcoded 5' primer and a J-beta primer mix. Each sample yielded at least 2.5 million CDR3-containing paired-end reads. MiXCR was run by TCRdb on the 5' RACE reads, yielding one entry per CDR3 protein. The sample lists fewer than 2 million distinct CDR3 sequences, around 42% occurring once. Sequencing was carried out using blood. This clonotype originated in a human donor in good health. The chain combines TRBV4-1 with TRBJ2-1, with a possible D match to TRBD1 (5 bases). CDR3 sequence (DNA): TGCGCCAGCAGCCAAGAAGGGGTCTACAATGAGCAGTTCTTC. Protein sequence: CASSQEGVYNEQFF.